The 13 T cell receptor beta chains below all came from one sample that was sequenced in a study of monozygotic twins with inflammatory bowel disease. Reprocessing the 5' RACE reads, TCRdb reports a single entry for every CDR3 protein and omits DNA. The ten top clones account for 2% to 3%, within a sample of about 160,000 distinct CDR3 sequences. The sequenced sample was blood. The receptors here all came from a human donor with ulcerative colitis or Crohn's disease, or a healthy co-twin of an affected twin (not recorded which).

The chain combines TRBV7-2 with TRBJ2-3. This CDR3 region has 12 residues. Germline CDR1 SGHTA, CDR2 FQGNSA. The CDR3 here is CASRLRGDTQYF.

This chain links TRBV20-1 with TRBJ1-5; the TCRdb call, TRBD1, lacks DNA for checking. The CDR3 covers 14 residues. Germline V gene lookup returns CDR1 DFQATT and CDR2 SNEGSKA (reference sequence). The CDR3 loop reads CSAKGDRIHQPQHF.

This rearrangement joins TRBV12-3 or TRBV12-4 to TRBJ1-1; with no DNA, the TCRdb D assignment of TRBD1 cannot be verified. The CDR3 has 13 residues. CDR3 amino acids: CASSSGKGMEAFF.

J is TRBJ1-6 and V is TRBV11-2; as DNA is missing, the TRBD1 call by TCRdb cannot be tested. The CDR3 loop spans 15 amino acids. Germline CDR1 is SGHAT and CDR2 is FQNNGV. The CDR3 region is CASSLDPKGNSPLHF.

The CDR3 spells CASSLGTGELHTEAFF. V and J are TRBV7-9 and TRBJ1-1; the D call from TCRdb, TRBD1, cannot be confirmed without DNA. This CDR3 comprises 16 residues. The germline V gene encodes CDR1 SEHNR and CDR2 FQNEAQ (reference sequence).

The chain joins TRBV5-4 to TRBJ2-5; TCRdb proposes TRBD2, but this gene call is untestable without DNA. Germline CDR1 reads SGHNT; CDR2 reads YYREEE (reference sequence). This CDR3 is built from 16 residues. CDR3 residues: CASSFPLAGEGETQYF.

The chain joins TRBV15 to TRBJ1-1; as DNA is missing, the TRBD1 call by TCRdb cannot be tested. Germline V gene lookup returns CDR1 LNHNV and CDR2 YYDKDF (reference sequence). CDR3 length: 15 amino acids. This chain's CDR3 is CATSSQTGMNTEAFF.

The chain links TRBV20-1 to TRBJ1-4; with no DNA, the TCRdb D assignment of TRBD1 cannot be verified. The CDR3 spans 14 residues. Per germline, CDR1 DFQATT and CDR2 SNEGSKA (reference sequence). The CDR3 sequence is CSARPGQANEKLFF.

The chain uses TRBV19 and TRBJ2-3. The germline CDR1 and CDR2 sequences are LNHDA and SQIVND (reference sequence). This CDR3 is 14 amino acids long. The CDR3 protein is CASTLRLASDTQYF.

The chain is built from TRBV5-1 and TRBJ2-7. The CDR3 spans 13 residues. The germline V gene has CDR1 SGHRS and CDR2 YFSETQ. The CDR3 spells CASSLEVLKEQYF.

The rearrangement links TRBV5-1 to TRBJ2-1; TCRdb picks TRBD1, but there is no DNA to check that call. The germline V gene encodes CDR1 SGHRS and CDR2 YFSETQ. This CDR3 comprises 15 residues. This CDR3 is CASSHQGPIYNEQFF.

V is TRBV19 and J is TRBJ1-2; TCRdb selects TRBD1, and the lack of DNA leaves this call unchecked. The CDR3 contains 14 residues. CDR1 is LNHDA and CDR2 is SQIVND in the germline V gene (reference sequence). CDR3 loop: CASNIGTGAYGYTF.

The chain has TRBV5-6 and TRBJ2-1. Per germline, CDR1 SGHDT and CDR2 YYEEEE. This CDR3 region has 16 residues. The chain's CDR3 is CASIELTESSYNEQFF.